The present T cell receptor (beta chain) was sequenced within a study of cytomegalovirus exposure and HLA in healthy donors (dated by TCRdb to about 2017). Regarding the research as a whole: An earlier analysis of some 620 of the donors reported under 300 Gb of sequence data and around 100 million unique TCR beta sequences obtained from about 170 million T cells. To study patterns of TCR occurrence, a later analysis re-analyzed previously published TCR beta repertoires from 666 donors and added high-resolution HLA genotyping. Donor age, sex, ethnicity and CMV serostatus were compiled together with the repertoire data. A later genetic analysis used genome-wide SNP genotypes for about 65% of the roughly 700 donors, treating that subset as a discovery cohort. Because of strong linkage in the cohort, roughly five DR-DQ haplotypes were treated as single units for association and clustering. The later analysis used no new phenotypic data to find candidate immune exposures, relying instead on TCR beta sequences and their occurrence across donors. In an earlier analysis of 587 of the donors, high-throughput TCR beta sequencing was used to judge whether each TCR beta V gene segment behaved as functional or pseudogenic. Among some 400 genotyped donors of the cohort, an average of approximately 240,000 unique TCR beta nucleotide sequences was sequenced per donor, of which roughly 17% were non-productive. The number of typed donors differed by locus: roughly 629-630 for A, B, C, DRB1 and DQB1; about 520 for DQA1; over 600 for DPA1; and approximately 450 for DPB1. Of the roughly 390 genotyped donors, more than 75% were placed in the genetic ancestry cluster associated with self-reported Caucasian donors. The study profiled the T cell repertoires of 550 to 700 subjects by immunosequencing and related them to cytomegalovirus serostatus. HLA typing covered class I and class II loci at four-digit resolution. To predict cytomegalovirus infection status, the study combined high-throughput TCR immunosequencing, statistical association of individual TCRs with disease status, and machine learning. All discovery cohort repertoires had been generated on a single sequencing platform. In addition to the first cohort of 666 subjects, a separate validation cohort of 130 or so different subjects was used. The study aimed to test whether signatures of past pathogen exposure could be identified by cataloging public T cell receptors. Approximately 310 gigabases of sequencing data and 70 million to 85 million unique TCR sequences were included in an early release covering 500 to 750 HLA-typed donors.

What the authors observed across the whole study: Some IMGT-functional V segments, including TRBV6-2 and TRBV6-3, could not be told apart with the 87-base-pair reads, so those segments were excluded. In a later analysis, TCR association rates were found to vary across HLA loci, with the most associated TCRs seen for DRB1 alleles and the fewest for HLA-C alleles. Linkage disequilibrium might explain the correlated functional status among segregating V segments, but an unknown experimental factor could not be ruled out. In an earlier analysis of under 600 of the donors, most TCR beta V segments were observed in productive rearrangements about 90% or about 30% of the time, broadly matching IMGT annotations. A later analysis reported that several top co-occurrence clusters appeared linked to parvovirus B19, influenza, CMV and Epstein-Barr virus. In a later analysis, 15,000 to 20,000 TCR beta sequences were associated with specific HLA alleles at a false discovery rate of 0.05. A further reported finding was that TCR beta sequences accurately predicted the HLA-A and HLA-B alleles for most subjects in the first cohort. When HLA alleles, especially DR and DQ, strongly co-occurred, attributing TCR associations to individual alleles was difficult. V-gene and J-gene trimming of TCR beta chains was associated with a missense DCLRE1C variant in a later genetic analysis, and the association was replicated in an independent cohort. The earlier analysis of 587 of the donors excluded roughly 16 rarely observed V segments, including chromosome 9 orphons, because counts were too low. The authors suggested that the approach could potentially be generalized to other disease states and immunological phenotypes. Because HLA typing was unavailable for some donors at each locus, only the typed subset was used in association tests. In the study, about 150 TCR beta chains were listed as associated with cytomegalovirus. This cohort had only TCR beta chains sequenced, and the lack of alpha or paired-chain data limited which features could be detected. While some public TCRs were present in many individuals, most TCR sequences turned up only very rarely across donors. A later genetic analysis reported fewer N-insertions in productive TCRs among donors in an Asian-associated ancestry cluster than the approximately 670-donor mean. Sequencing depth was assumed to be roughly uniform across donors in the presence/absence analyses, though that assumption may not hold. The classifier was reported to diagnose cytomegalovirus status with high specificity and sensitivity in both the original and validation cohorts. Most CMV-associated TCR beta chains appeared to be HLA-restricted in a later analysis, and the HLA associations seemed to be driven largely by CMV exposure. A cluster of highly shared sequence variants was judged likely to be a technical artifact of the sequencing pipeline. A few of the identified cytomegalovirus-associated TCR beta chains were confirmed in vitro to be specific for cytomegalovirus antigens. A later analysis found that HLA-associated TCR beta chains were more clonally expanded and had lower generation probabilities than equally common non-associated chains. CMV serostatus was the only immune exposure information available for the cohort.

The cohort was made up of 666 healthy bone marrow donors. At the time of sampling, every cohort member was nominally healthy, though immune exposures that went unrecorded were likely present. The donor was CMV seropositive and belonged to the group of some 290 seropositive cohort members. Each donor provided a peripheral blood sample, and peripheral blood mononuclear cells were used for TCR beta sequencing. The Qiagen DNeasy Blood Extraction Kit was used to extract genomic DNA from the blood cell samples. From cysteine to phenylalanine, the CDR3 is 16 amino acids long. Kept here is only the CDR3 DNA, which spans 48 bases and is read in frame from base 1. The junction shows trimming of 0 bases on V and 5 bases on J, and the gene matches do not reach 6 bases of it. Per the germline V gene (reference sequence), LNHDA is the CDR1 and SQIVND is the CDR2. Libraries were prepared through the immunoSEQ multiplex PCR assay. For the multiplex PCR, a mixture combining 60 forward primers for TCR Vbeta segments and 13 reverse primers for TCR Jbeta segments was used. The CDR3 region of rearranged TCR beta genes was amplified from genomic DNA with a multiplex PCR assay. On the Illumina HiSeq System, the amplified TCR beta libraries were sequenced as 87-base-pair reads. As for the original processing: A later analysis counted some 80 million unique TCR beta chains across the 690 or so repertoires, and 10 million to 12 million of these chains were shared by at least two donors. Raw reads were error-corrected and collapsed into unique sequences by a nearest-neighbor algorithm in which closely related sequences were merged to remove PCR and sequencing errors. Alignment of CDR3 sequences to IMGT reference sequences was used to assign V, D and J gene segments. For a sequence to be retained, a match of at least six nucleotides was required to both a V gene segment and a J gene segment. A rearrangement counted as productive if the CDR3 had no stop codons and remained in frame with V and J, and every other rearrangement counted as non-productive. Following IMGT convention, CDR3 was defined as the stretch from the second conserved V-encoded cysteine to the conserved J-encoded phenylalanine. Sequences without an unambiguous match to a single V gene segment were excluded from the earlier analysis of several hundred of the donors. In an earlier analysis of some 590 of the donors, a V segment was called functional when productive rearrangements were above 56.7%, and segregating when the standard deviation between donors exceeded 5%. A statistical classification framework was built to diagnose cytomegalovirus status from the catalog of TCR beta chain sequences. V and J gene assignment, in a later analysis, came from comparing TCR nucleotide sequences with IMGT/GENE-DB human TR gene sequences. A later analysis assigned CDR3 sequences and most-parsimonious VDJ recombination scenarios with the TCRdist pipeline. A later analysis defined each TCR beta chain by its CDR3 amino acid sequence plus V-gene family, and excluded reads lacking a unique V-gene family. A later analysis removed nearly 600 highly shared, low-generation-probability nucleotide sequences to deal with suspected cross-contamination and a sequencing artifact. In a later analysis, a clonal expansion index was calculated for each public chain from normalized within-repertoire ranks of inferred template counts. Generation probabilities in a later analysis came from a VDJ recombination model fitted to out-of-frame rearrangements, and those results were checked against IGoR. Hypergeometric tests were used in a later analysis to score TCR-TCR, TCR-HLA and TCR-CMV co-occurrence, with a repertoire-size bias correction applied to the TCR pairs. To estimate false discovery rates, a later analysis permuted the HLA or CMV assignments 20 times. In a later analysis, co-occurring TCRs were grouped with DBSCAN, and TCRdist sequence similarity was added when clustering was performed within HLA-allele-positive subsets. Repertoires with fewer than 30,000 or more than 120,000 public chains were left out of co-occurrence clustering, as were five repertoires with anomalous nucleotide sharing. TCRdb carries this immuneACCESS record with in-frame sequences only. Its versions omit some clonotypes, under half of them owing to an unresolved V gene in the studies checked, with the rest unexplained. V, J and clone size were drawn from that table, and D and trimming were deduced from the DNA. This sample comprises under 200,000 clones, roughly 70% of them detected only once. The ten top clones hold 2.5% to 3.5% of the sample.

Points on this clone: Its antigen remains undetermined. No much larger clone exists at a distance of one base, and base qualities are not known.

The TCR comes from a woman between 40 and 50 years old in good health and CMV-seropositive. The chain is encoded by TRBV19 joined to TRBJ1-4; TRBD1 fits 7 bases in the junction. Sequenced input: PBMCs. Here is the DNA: TGTGCCAGTAGTATAGAGACAGGGCCCCCAAATGAAAAACTGTTTTTT. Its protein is CASSIETGPPNEKLFF.